The rows below give T cell receptor beta chains drawn from one sample of a study of T cells in Graves' hyperthyroidism and ophthalmopathy. TCRdb analysed the multiplex PCR reads with MiXCR anew, one entry per CDR3 protein. The sample holds 540,000 or so distinct CDR3 sequences, just over 45% seen once. The specimen was peripheral blood or thyroid tissue (not recorded which). Source of these receptors: an adult woman with Graves' disease, either hyperthyroidism or ophthalmopathy (not recorded which). Each CDR3 is given with its conserved first and last residue. The D gene is left open where the match is weak. The size of a clone is reported for some rows only, either as once, few or many, or as a class for expanded clones.

>TRBV19|TRBD1|TRBJ2-5|few
TGTGCCAGTAGCCAGGGACAGCCGCGGGAGACCCAGTACTTC
CASSQGQPRETQYF
>TRBV15|TRBD1|TRBJ1-4|once
TGTGCCACCAGCAGACTAAACCGGGACAGGGGCGAAAAACTGTTTTTT
CATSRLNRDRGEKLFF
>TRBV20-1|TRBD1|TRBJ1-5|many
TGCAGTGCTGGACAGGGAGGTAGTCAGCCCCAGCATTTT
CSAGQGGSQPQHF
>TRBV19|-|TRBJ1-1|-
TGTGCCAGTAGTCTACAGGTAGGCACTGAAGCTTTCTTT
CASSLQVGTEAFF
>TRBV10-3|TRBD1|TRBJ1-1|few
TGTGCCACCAGACAGGGCCTCGTGGAAGCTTTCTTT
CATRQGLVEAFF
>TRBV11-2|-|TRBJ2-5|-
TGTGCCAGCAGCTTACAGGGGAGGGGAGAGACCCAGTACTTC
CASSLQGRGETQYF
>TRBV6-1|-|TRBJ2-2|many
TGTGCCAGCAGTATAAAGACAAGCGACACCGGGGAGCTGTTTTTT
CASSIKTSDTGELFF
>TRBV9|TRBD2|TRBJ2-3|-
TGTGCCAGCAGCGCCTCTATGACTAGCGGCACAGATACGCAGTATTTT
CASSASMTSGTDTQYF
>TRBV13|-|TRBJ1-2|few
TGTGCTCGCCGCGCAGGGACTAACTATGGCTACACCTTC
CARRAGTNYGYTF
>TRBV7-9|-|TRBJ2-6|-
TGTGCCAGCAGCTTTCAGGGTTTC
CASSFQGF
>TRBV3-1|-|TRBJ2-7|-
TGTGCCAGCAGCCAAACCCCGTTGGGGAACGAGCAGTACTTC
CASSQTPLGNEQYF
>TRBV2|TRBD1|TRBJ1-1|-
TGTGCCAGCAGTGAAGGGCGACAGGGCGGCACTGAAACTTTCTTT
CASSEGRQGGTETFF
>TRBV12-3/TRBV12-4|-|TRBJ2-7|-
TGTGCCAGCACCTACACCCTGACAGGCACGGGGGAGCAGTACTTC
CASTYTLTGTGEQYF
>TRBV14|-|TRBJ1-2|few
TGTGCCAGCAGCAAACAGCGGCAGGTAACTGGCTACACCTTC
CASSKQRQVTGYTF
>TRBV12-3/TRBV12-4|-|TRBJ2-7|many
TGTGCCAGCAGACTGGGGTCATACGAGCAGTACTTC
CASRLGSYEQYF
>TRBV5-1|-|TRBJ1-1|-
TGCGCCAGCAGTCCGACAGCCGGGAACACTGAAGCTTTCTTT
CASSPTAGNTEAFF
>TRBV20-1|-|TRBJ2-5|many
TGCAGTGCTAGGGGCCTTGGGCAAGAGACCCAGTACTTC
CSARGLGQETQYF
>TRBV5-1|TRBD1|TRBJ2-5|many
TGCGCCAGCAGCCCCGGGACAGGTGATGGGGAGACCCAGTACTTC
CASSPGTGDGETQYF
>TRBV2|-|TRBJ1-3|-
TGTGCCAGCGGGGGGAGCACCATATATTTT
CASGGSTIYF
>TRBV10-2|-|TRBJ1-1|-
TGCGCCAGCAGGACAGCCCCGGGGATAGGCGCTGAAGCTTTCTTT
CASRTAPGIGAEAFF
>TRBV7-9|-|TRBJ2-7|-
TGTGCCAGCAGCTTAAGGGCAGCAAGAGATAACACCGGGGAGCAGTACTTC
CASSLRAARDNTGEQYF
>TRBV11-2|-|TRBJ2-3|-
TGTGCCAGCAGCTCTTCGGCCAGCACAGATACGCAGTATTTT
CASSSSASTDTQYF
>TRBV27|-|TRBJ1-4|many
TGTGCCAGCAGACTGGGAGGAACTAATGAAAAACTGTTTTTT
CASRLGGTNEKLFF
>TRBV12-3/TRBV12-4|TRBD2|TRBJ2-7|many
TGTGCCAGCAGCCCGCGGGAGGCGGGCGAGCAGTACTTC
CASSPREAGEQYF
>TRBV19|-|TRBJ1-1|-
TGTGCCAGTAATAATTGGACAGTGAACACTGAAGCTTTCTTT
CASNNWTVNTEAFF
>TRBV5-1|-|TRBJ1-3|many
TGCGCCAGCAGCTTGGACATTCGCTCTGGAAACACCATATATTTT
CASSLDIRSGNTIYF
>TRBV11-3|TRBD1|TRBJ2-2|-
TGTGCCAGCAACCCGGGACAGGGGGCCGGGGAGCTGTTTTTT
CASNPGQGAGELFF
>TRBV15|-|TRBJ1-1|many
TGTGCCACTAGCGACGCCATGAACACTGAAGCTTTCTTT
CATSDAMNTEAFF